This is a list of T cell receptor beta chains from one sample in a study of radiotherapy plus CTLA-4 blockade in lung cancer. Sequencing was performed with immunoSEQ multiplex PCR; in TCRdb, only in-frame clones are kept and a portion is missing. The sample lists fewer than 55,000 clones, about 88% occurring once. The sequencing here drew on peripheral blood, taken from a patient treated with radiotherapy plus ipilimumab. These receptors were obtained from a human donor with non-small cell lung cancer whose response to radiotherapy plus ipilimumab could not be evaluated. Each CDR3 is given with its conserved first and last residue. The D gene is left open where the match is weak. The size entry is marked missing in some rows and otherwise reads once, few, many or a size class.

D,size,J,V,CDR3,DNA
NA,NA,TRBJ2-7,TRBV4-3,CASSQDRSAAYEQYF,TGCGCCAGCAGCCAAGATCGGTCTGCCGCCTACGAGCAGTACTTC
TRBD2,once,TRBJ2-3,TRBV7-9,CASSLMVETSGRSDTQYF,TGTGCCAGCAGCTTAATGGTCGAGACTAGCGGGAGGTCAGATACGCAGTATTTT
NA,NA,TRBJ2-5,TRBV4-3,CASSQVSYRDAKTQYF,TGCGCCAGCAGCCAAGTGTCGTACAGGGATGCAAAGACCCAGTACTTC
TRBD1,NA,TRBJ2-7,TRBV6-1,CASRTGTGISYEQYF,TGTGCCAGCAGGACCGGGACAGGGATCTCCTACGAGCAGTACTTC
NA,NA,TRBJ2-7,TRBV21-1,CVSARDYEQYF,TGTGTCAGCGCCAGGGACTACGAGCAGTACTTC
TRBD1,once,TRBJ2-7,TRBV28,CASSTPGQGYEQYF,TGTGCCAGCAGTACGCCGGGACAGGGGTACGAGCAGTACTTC
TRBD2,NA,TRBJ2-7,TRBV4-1,CASSQGLAGASEQYF,TGCGCCAGCAGCCAGGGACTAGCGGGAGCCAGCGAGCAGTACTTC
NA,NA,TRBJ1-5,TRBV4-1,CASSQEFALLNQPQHF,TGCGCCAGCAGCCAAGAGTTTGCCCTCCTAAACCAGCCCCAGCATTTT
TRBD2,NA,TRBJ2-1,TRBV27,CASSSPGLAELWNEQFF,TGTGCCAGCAGTTCACCGGGACTAGCGGAACTATGGAATGAGCAGTTCTTC
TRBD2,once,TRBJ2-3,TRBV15,CATSIPGLGWDTQYF,TGTGCCACCAGCATCCCGGGACTAGGGTGGGATACGCAGTATTTT
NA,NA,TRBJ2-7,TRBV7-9,CASSLGVAEQYF,TGTGCCAGCAGCTTAGGGGTAGCCGAGCAGTACTTC
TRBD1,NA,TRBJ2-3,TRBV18,CASSPDAGGSTDTQYF,TGTGCCAGCTCACCAGACGCAGGGGGAAGCACAGATACGCAGTATTTT
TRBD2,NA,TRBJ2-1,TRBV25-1,CASSEYPGGRIGNEQFF,TGTGCCAGCAGTGAATACCCTGGCGGGAGGATTGGCAATGAGCAGTTCTTC
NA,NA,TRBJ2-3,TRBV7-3,CASSSGRSTDTQYF,TGTGCCAGCAGCTCGGGGAGGAGCACAGATACGCAGTATTTT
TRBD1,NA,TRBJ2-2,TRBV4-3,CASSQDSIGTGLLGGTGELFF,TGCGCCAGCAGCCAAGATTCGATTGGGACAGGGTTATTAGGTGGGACCGGGGAGCTGTTTTTT
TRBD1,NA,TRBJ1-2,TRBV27,CASSLGQGAEGYTF,TGTGCCAGCAGTTTAGGACAGGGGGCGGAAGGCTACACCTTC
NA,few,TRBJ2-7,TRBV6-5,CASQVGASYEQYF,TGTGCCAGCCAAGTGGGAGCCTCCTACGAGCAGTACTTC
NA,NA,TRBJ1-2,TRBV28,CASSATDSPRGYTF,TGTGCCAGCAGTGCAACTGACAGTCCGCGGGGCTACACCTTC
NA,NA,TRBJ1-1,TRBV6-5,CASSYAGSTEAFF,TGTGCCAGCAGTTACGCGGGGAGTACTGAAGCTTTCTTT
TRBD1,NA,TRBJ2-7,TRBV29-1,CSVERTGTVEQYF,TGCAGCGTTGAGAGGACAGGGACGGTTGAGCAGTACTTC
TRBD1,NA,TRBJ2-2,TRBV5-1,CASSLGGQGNTGELFF,TGCGCCAGCAGCTTGGGGGGACAGGGGAATACCGGGGAGCTGTTTTTT
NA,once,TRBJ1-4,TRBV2,CASRGLLPPNEKLFF,TGTGCCAGCAGAGGACTACTGCCACCTAATGAAAAACTGTTTTTT
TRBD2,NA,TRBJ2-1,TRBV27,CASSRLAGGVNEQFF,TGTGCCAGCAGCCGACTAGCGGGAGGGGTCAATGAGCAGTTCTTC
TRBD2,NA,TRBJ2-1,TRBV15,CATSSQLADEQFF,TGTGCCACCAGCAGTCAACTAGCGGATGAGCAGTTCTTC
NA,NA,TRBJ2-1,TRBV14,CASSQGGHNEQFF,TGTGCCAGCAGCCAAGGTGGGCACAATGAGCAGTTCTTC
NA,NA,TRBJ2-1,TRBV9,CASSVVAGAGGQFF,TGTGCCAGCAGCGTAGTGGCTGGAGCCGGGGGGCAGTTCTTC
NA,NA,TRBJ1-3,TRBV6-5,CASSKRQSGNTIYF,TGTGCCAGCAGTAAACGACAGTCTGGAAACACCATATATTTT
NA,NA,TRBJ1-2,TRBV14,CASSQDSQGIGGYTF,TGTGCCAGCAGCCAGGATAGCCAGGGAATAGGGGGCTACACCTTC
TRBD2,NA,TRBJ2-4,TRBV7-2,CASSLRRWTSGRDDIQYF,TGTGCCAGCAGCTTAAGACGCTGGACTAGCGGGAGGGACGACATTCAGTACTTC
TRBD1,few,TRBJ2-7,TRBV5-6,CDSRGQGVSEQYF,TGTGACAGCAGAGGACAGGGGGTAAGCGAGCAGTACTTC
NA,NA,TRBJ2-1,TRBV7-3,CASSLMYPGDGEQFF,TGTGCCAGCAGCTTAATGTACCCAGGGGATGGTGAGCAGTTCTTC
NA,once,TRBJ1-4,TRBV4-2,CASSQRLLTTNEKLFF,TGTGCCAGCAGCCAAAGACTTCTTACAACTAATGAAAAACTGTTTTTT
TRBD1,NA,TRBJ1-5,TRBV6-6,CASSYSTGGQPQHF,TGTGCCAGCAGTTACTCGACAGGGGGTCAGCCCCAGCATTTT
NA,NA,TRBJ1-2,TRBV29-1,CSVEDQGGIYGYTF,TGCAGCGTTGAAGATCAAGGAGGGATCTATGGCTACACCTTC
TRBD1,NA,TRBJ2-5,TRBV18,CASSPVAGGGQETQYF,TGTGCCAGCTCACCAGTGGCAGGGGGCGGCCAAGAGACCCAGTACTTC
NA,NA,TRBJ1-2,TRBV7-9,CASSRETVAYYGYTF,TGTGCCAGCAGCAGAGAGACAGTGGCCTACTATGGCTACACCTTC